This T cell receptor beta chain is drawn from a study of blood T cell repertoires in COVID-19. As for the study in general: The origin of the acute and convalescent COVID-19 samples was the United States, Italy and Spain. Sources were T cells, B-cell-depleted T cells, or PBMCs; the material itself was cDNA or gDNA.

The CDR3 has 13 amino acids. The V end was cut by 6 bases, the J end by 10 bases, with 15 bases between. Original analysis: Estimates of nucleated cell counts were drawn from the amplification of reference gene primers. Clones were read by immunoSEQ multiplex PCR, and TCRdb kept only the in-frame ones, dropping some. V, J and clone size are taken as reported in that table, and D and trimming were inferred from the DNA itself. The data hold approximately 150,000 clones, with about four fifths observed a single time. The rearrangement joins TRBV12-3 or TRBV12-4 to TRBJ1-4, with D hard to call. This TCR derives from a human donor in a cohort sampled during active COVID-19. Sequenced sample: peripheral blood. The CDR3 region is CASRLDLSGKLFF. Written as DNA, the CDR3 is TGTGCCAGCAGACTGGATCTCTCAGGAAAACTGTTTTTT.